A selection of T cell receptor beta chains follows, all from one sample in a study of identical twins. TCRdb reprocessed the 5' RACE reads via MiXCR and lists one record per CDR3 protein. The sample carries about 260,000 distinct CDR3 sequences, 5.5% to 8% recorded once. The data also belong to a second study, concerning yellow fever vaccine responses in identical twins.

Sequencing was done on a sample of memory (CD45RO+) T cells sorted from blood. The receptors derive from a woman aged 18-29 years in good health. The CDR3 runs from the conserved cysteine through the conserved F or W. A D gene is named only where the DNA matches it firmly. Where a row states a size, it is once, few, many or the class of an expanded clone; other rows omit it.

d_gene,abundance,v_gene,j_gene,CDR3nt,CDR3aa
-,many,TRBV3-1,TRBJ1-2,TGTGCCAGCAGCCAAGATGGGCCGAGTCGTGGCTACACCTTC,CASSQDGPSRGYTF
-,many,TRBV24-1,TRBJ1-1,TGTGCCACCGCACAGAACACTGAAGCTTTCTTT,CATAQNTEAFF
-,-,TRBV20-1,TRBJ1-2,TGCAGTGCTCTGACCGGGACGGCCTATGGCTACACCTTC,CSALTGTAYGYTF
-,few,TRBV12-3/TRBV12-4,TRBJ2-3,TGTGCCAGCAGTTTCGGGGTGAGCACAGATACGCAGTATTTT,CASSFGVSTDTQYF
TRBD2,-,TRBV12-3/TRBV12-4,TRBJ2-1,TGTGCCTTCAGTTTAGGGACTAGCGGGGGCCGGGGGTTCAATGAGCAGTTCTTC,CAFSLGTSGGRGFNEQFF
-,few,TRBV4-1,TRBJ1-2,TGCGCCAGCAGCCACCGGGCGGTGGGAGGTTATGGCTACACCTTC,CASSHRAVGGYGYTF
TRBD2,once,TRBV28,TRBJ2-5,TGTGCCAGCATTCGGGGGGGCGCGTCGATTAGCAAAGAGACCCAGTACTTC,CASIRGGASISKETQYF
TRBD2,few,TRBV24-1,TRBJ2-3,TGTGCCACCAGTGGCGGACTAGCGGGAGAGTCAGATACGCAGTATTTT,CATSGGLAGESDTQYF
-,-,TRBV5-1,TRBJ2-2,TGCGCCACAAACTTAGGGCCCTCCGCCGGGGAGCTGTTTTTT,CATNLGPSAGELFF
-,-,TRBV21-1,TRBJ2-1,TGTGCCAGCAGCAAAAAGGAATGGGCTTTGGAAGGGCTGGATGAGCAGTTCTTC,CASSKKEWALEGLDEQFF
-,many,TRBV7-6,TRBJ1-4,TGTGCCAGCAGCCAAACCCCGACAGCTCCTAATGAAAAACTGTTTTTT,CASSQTPTAPNEKLFF
TRBD1,many,TRBV27,TRBJ2-2,TGTGCCAGCAGTTTTTTCCCCGGGACAGAAACCGGGGAGCTGTTTTTT,CASSFFPGTETGELFF
-,many,TRBV12-3/TRBV12-4,TRBJ1-4,TGTGCCAGCAGTTTTCGGACAGCAACTAATGAAAAACTGTTTTTT,CASSFRTATNEKLFF
TRBD2,-,TRBV11-2,TRBJ2-5,TGTGCCAGCAGCTCCCAGCGGGGGGGAGAGACCCAGAACTTC,CASSSQRGGETQNF
TRBD1,many,TRBV4-1,TRBJ1-4,TGCGCCAGCAGCCGGGGGACAGGGGGAATGTTAGGGGAAAAACTGTTTTTT,CASSRGTGGMLGEKLFF
-,few,TRBV5-1,TRBJ2-5,TGCGCCAGCAGCTCCCGACGAGGGGACCAAGAGACCCAGTACTTC,CASSSRRGDQETQYF
TRBD2,many,TRBV15,TRBJ2-1,TGTGCCACCAGCAGAGTGGGGTCTAGCGGGGATTTATTGAATGAGCAGTTCTTC,CATSRVGSSGDLLNEQFF
-,many,TRBV6-5,TRBJ1-1,TGTGCCAGCAGTTATTCGGGGAGGGATGACACTGAAGCTTTCTTT,CASSYSGRDDTEAFF
-,-,TRBV2,TRBJ1-4,TGTGCCAGCAGTGAACTTAGTGAAAAACTGTTTTTT,CASSELSEKLFF
-,many,TRBV14,TRBJ2-1,TGTGCCAGCAGCCGAACAGGACCCCTGTCCGGTGAGCAGTTCTTC,CASSRTGPLSGEQFF
-,few,TRBV10-3,TRBJ2-5,TGTGCCATCAGTCCCCGGACCCTCAACCAAGAGACCCAGTACTTC,CAISPRTLNQETQYF
-,-,TRBV20-1,TRBJ2-5,TGCAGTGCCTTCGACGCGGCTCGGGAAGAGACCCAGTACTTC,CSAFDAAREETQYF
-,many,TRBV12-3/TRBV12-4,TRBJ2-4,TGTGCCAGCAGTCCGCACCGACAGGGACTAGCCAAAAACATTCAGTACTTC,CASSPHRQGLAKNIQYF
-,few,TRBV9,TRBJ1-2,TGTGCCAGCAGCGTAGTAGGGAACTATGGCTACACCTTC,CASSVVGNYGYTF
-,-,TRBV7-8,TRBJ2-1,TGTGCCAGCAGCTTCCTACAGGGTATTTCATACGATGAGCAGTTCTTC,CASSFLQGISYDEQFF
TRBD2,many,TRBV24-1,TRBJ2-3,TGTGCCACCAGTGACTCGGGACTAGCTAGGGGCACAGATACGCAGTATTTT,CATSDSGLARGTDTQYF
-,many,TRBV4-2,TRBJ2-2,TGTGCCAGCAGCCAAGAACCCCACAGGGAGGGTTGGACCGGGGAGCTGTTTTTT,CASSQEPHREGWTGELFF
-,few,TRBV10-3,TRBJ2-1,TGTGCCATCAGTGAGGACAGATTTGGGCAGTTCTTC,CAISEDRFGQFF
-,-,TRBV4-1,TRBJ1-2,TGCGCCAGCAGCCAAGTTACAGCGATAAGGGATGGCTACACCTTC,CASSQVTAIRDGYTF
-,-,TRBV5-1,TRBJ1-1,TGCGCCAGCGGCGCACAGGGAGGGAACACTGAAGCTTTCTTT,CASGAQGGNTEAFF
TRBD2,many,TRBV24-1,TRBJ2-1,TGTGCCACCAGTGATCCGGGACTAGACTACAATGAGCAGTTCTTC,CATSDPGLDYNEQFF
TRBD2,few,TRBV11-3,TRBJ2-3,TGTGCCAGCAGCTTAGGCCCTGGCCGCCCAACTAGCGGCAACCCTAGCACAGATACGCAGTATTTT,CASSLGPGRPTSGNPSTDTQYF
-,-,TRBV20-1,TRBJ1-5,TGCAGTGCTAGTGTCGAGGGGGTTAGCAATCAGCCCCAGCATTTT,CSASVEGVSNQPQHF
TRBD1,many,TRBV12-3/TRBV12-4,TRBJ1-6,TGTGCCAGCAGTTCCAGGGACAGTAATTCACCCCTCCACTTT,CASSSRDSNSPLHF
TRBD1,-,TRBV28,TRBJ1-6,TGTGCCAGCAGGGGACAGAGCTCCTATAATTCACCCCTCCACTTT,CASRGQSSYNSPLHF